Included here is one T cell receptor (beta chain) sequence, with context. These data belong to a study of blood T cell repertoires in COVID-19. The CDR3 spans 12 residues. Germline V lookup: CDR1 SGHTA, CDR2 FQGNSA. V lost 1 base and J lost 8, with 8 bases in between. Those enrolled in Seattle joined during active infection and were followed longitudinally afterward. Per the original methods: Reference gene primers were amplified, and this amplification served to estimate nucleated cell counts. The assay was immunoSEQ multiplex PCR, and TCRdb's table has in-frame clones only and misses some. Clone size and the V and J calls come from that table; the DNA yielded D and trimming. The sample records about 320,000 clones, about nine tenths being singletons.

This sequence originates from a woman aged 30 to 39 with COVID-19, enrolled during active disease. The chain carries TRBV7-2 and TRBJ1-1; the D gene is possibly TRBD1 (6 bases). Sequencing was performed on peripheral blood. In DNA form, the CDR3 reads TGTGCCAGCAGCTTAGACAGGGCAGAAGCTTTCTTT. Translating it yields CASSLDRAEAFF.